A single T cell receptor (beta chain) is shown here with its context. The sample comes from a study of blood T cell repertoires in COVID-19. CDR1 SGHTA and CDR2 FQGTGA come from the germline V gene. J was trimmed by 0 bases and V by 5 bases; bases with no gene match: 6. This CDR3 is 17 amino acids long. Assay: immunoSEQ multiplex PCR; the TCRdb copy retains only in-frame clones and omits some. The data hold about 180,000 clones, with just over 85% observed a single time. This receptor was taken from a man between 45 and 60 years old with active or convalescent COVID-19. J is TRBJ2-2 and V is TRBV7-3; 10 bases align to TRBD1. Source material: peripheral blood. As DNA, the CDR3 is TGTGCCAGCAGCCGAGGGACAGGGGCCGCGAACACCGGGGAGCTGTTTTTT. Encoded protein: CASSRGTGAANTGELFF.